This T cell receptor beta chain was sequenced for a study of PD-1 blockade in classical Hodgkin lymphoma. TCRdb keeps only in-frame clones here, not all; method: immunoSEQ multiplex PCR. Seen here are about 860 clones, about 70% observed once, and the top ten hold approximately 51%. Each patient experienced a relapse that followed autologous stem cell transplantation, and brentuximab vedotin exposure varied. CD8+ T cell isolation from thawed PBMCs was performed by magnetic negative selection. The starting material was CD8+ T cells from blood, obtained at baseline. This receptor was taken from a human donor with classical Hodgkin lymphoma.

This CDR3 reads CASSYSTAPEHNEQFF. The CDR3, as DNA: TGTGCCAGCAGTTACTCGACCGCTCCCGAGCACAATGAGCAGTTCTTC. The J gene is TRBJ2-1, the V gene TRBV6-6; no reliable D call. V shed 0 bases and J shed 5 bases, with 14 bases lying between them. The CDR3 is 16 residues long. The V gene's germline CDR1 is MNHNY and CDR2 SVGAGI (reference sequence).